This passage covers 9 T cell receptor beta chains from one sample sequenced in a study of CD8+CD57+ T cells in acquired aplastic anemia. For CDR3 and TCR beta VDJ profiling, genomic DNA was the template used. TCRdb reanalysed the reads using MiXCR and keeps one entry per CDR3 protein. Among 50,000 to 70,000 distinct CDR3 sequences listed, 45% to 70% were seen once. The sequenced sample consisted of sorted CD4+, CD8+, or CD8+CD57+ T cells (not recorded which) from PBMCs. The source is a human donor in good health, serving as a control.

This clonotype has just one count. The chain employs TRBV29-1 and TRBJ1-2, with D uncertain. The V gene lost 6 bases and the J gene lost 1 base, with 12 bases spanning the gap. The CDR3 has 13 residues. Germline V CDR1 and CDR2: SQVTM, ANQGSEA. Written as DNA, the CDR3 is TGCAGCGTCCGACCCGCACTTAACTATGGCTACACCTTC. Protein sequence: CSVRPALNYGYTF. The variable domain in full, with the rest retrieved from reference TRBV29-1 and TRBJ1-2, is SAVISQKPSRDICQRGTSLTIQCQVDSQVTMMFWYRQQPGQSLTLIATANQGSEATYESGFVIDKFPISRPNLTFSTLTVSNMSPEDSSIYLCSVRPALNYGYTFGSGTRLTVV.

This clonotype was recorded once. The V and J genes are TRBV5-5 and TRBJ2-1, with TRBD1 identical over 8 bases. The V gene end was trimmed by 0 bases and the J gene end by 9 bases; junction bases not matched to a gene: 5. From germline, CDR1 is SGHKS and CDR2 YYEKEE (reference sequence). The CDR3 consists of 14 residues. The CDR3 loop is CASSLVGRGLEQFF. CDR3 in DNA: TGTGCCAGCAGCTTGGTTGGCAGGGGGCTTGAGCAGTTCTTC. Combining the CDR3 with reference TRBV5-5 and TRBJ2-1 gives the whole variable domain DAGVTQSPTHLIKTRGQQVTLRCSPISGHKSVSWYQQVLGQGPQFIFQYYEKEERGRGNFPDRFSARQFPNYSSELNVNALLLGDSALYLCASSLVGRGLEQFFGPGTRLTVL.

The chain's CDR3 is CASSAPSGGLAQHF. In nucleotides, the CDR3 is TGTGCCAGCAGTGCGCCTAGCGGCGGGCTGGCCCAGCATTTT. The J gene is TRBJ1-5, the V gene TRBV2; D remains ambiguous. Germline V CDR1 and CDR2: SNHLY, FYNNEI. The CDR3 contains 14 residues. V was clipped by 4 bases and J by 11 bases, with 18 bases between them.

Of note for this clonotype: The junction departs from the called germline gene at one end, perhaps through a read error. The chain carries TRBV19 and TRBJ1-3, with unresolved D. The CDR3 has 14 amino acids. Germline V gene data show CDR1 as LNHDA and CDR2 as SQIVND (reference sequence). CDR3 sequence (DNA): TGTGCCAGTAGTATAGCAAGGTTCGGAACCACCATATATTTT. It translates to CASSIARFGTTIYF.

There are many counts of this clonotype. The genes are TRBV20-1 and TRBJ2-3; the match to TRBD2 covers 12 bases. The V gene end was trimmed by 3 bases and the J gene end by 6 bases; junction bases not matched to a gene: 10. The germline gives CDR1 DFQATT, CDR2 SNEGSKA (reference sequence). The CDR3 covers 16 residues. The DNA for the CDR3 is TGCAGTGCTAGTACCCTAGCGGGAGGGCCTCGTGATACGCAGTATTTT. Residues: CSASTLAGGPRDTQYF.

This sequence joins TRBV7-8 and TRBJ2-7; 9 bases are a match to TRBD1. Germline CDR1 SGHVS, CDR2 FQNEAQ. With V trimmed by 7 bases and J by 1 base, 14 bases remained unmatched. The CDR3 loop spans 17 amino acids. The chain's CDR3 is CASIVSLPGQGSYEQYF. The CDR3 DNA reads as TGTGCCAGCATCGTATCCCTCCCGGGACAGGGATCCTACGAGCAGTACTTC. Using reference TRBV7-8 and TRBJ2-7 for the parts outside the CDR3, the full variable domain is GAGVSQSPRYKVAKRGQDVALRCDPISGHVSLFWYQQALGQGPEFLTYFQNEAQLDKSGLPSDRFFAERPEGSVSTLKIQRTQQEDSAVYLCASIVSLPGQGSYEQYFGPGTRLTVT.

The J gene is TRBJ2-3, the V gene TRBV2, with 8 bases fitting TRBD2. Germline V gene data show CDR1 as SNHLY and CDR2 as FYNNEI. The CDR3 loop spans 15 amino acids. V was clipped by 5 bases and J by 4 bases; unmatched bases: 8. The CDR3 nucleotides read TGTGCCAGCAGTCCTTCTGGACTAGCCGCAGATACGCAGTATTTT. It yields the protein CASSPSGLAADTQYF.

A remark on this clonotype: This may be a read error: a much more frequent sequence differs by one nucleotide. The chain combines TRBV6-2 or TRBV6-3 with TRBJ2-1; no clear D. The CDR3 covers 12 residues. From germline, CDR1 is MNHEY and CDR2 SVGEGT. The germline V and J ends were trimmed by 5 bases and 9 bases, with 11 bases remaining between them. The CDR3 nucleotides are TGTGCCAGCAGTCGCGCTATTACTGAGCAGTTCTTC. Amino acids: CASSRAITEQFF.

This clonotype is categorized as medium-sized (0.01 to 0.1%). CDR3 in amino acids: CATSRGLVQETQYF. The CDR3 nucleotides are TGTGCCACCAGCAGAGGACTCGTCCAAGAGACCCAGTACTTC. J is TRBJ2-5 and V is TRBV15; D unclear. Between the trimmed V and J ends, which lost 1 base and 1 base, there was a span of 7 bases. The CDR3 covers 14 residues. The germline gives CDR1 LNHNV, CDR2 YYDKDF (reference sequence).